This T cell receptor beta chain is drawn from a study of CD8 T cells in ankylosing spondylitis. Overall study results and limits: What appeared characteristic of ankylosing spondylitis blood was a TCR beta motif of under 10 highly homologous variants. Disease-linked clones bore a CD8+ phenotype, appearing relatively rarely in peripheral blood.

Many counts were recorded for this clonotype. Its target is unknown. There are 15 residues in the CDR3. In germline, CDR1 is MGHRA, CDR2 YSYEKL. V was pared by 3 bases and J by 6 bases, with 5 bases of the junction left unmatched. Molecular-barcoded quantitative 5'-RACE produced these TCR beta libraries. A single record per CDR3 protein comes from TCRdb applying MiXCR to the 5' RACE reads. The repertoire includes about 200,000 distinct CDR3 sequences, about 7% of them detected once, and 12% to 15% sits in the top ten. The chain recombines TRBV4-1 with TRBJ2-1; 10 bases match TRBD2. Sequencing used blood, either unsorted or a sorted T cell fraction (not recorded which). This sequence originates from a male donor with ankylosing spondylitis. The CDR3, as DNA: TGCGCCAGCAGCCAGGGACTAGCGCCATTCAATGAGCAGTTCTTC. This sequence encodes CASSQGLAPFNEQFF.